This T cell receptor (beta chain) was observed in a study of technical replicates of blood from a handful of donors. Sequencing was performed with immunoSEQ multiplex PCR; in TCRdb, only in-frame clones are kept and a portion is missing. This table holds some 74,000 clones, roughly 92% found once. Trimming pared 5 bases from V and 3 bases from J, leaving 8 bases between. CDR3 size: 12 residues. Germline CDR1 reads PRHDT; CDR2 reads FYEKMQ (reference sequence). The rearrangement uses TRBV13 and TRBJ2-7; unclear D gene. The clonotype comes from a human donor in good health. The sequencing sample was made of T cells isolated from PBMCs. The CDR3 coding sequence is TGTGCCAGCAGCCCTCATAGCTACGAGCAGTACTTC. This gives the protein CASSPHSYEQYF.